The present T cell receptor beta chain was sequenced within a study of blood T cell repertoires in COVID-19. Study-level information: Sites across the United States, Italy and Spain contributed samples from acute and convalescent COVID-19. Nucleic acid was either cDNA or gDNA, and it came from T cells, B-cell-depleted T cells, or PBMCs.

Authors' data handling: It was from reference gene primer amplification that nucleated cell counts were estimated. TCRdb's table, derived via immunoSEQ multiplex PCR, lists solely in-frame clones and lacks some. V, J and clone size derive from that table, while D and trimming were established from the DNA sequence. The repertoire has about 100,000 clones, more than 90% of them found once; the top ten carry around 5.4%. Looked up from germline, CDR1 is WNHNN and CDR2 is SYGVQD (reference sequence). The CDR3 spans 15 residues. V gave up 3 bases and J gave up 1 base, with 12 bases separating them. The sequencing sample was made of peripheral blood. The source of this sequence is a man aged 70 or older with acute or convalescent COVID-19. The chain couples TRBV10-1 to TRBJ1-1, with D uncertain. CDR3 in DNA: TGCGCCAGCAGTGATTTTCGCACTCAGAACACTGAAGCTTTCTTT. Translated: CASSDFRTQNTEAFF.